These T cell receptor beta chains were read from a single sample in a study of blood T cell repertoires in COVID-19. Sequencing used immunoSEQ multiplex PCR; TCRdb keeps in-frame clones, though not all of them. The sample holds about 400,000 clones, more than 85% seen once. The sample was peripheral blood. These receptors all come from a human donor in a cohort sampled during active COVID-19. The CDR3 runs from the conserved cysteine through the conserved F or W. Each record gives: V gene, clone size, J gene, D gene, CDR3 DNA, CDR3 protein. The D gene is left open where the match is weak. Not all rows give a size; the values are once, few, many and, for expanded clones, a class.

V gene: TRBV30; clone size: once; J gene: TRBJ1-1; D gene: TRBD1; CDR3 DNA: TGTGCCTGGAGTCAGGGGACAGCCAGTCTTATCTTT; CDR3 protein: CAWSQGTASLIF
V gene: TRBV5-1; clone size: NA; J gene: TRBJ1-3; D gene: NA; CDR3 DNA: TGCGCCAGCAGCTTGGGTTCGGTAAACTCTGGAAACACCATATATTTT; CDR3 protein: CASSLGSVNSGNTIYF
V gene: TRBV9; clone size: NA; J gene: TRBJ2-3; D gene: NA; CDR3 DNA: TGTGCCAGCAGCGTGCGGGGCTTCCGCACAGATACGCAGTATTTT; CDR3 protein: CASSVRGFRTDTQYF
V gene: TRBV7-9; clone size: NA; J gene: TRBJ1-6; D gene: TRBD1; CDR3 DNA: TGTGCCAGCAGCAGACAGGGTAATTCACCCCTCCACTTT; CDR3 protein: CASSRQGNSPLHF
V gene: TRBV24-1; clone size: NA; J gene: TRBJ2-7; D gene: NA; CDR3 DNA: TGTGCCACCAGCACACCGGGACATAACTCCTACGAGCAGTACTTC; CDR3 protein: CATSTPGHNSYEQYF
V gene: TRBV10-2; clone size: NA; J gene: TRBJ1-4; D gene: TRBD1; CDR3 DNA: TGCGCCAGCACGGGGTCAGGGGGCAGGTGGGAAAAACTGTTTTTT; CDR3 protein: CASTGSGGRWEKLFF
V gene: TRBV6-5; clone size: NA; J gene: TRBJ1-6; D gene: TRBD1; CDR3 DNA: TGTGCCAGCAGTTACTCGTACAGGGGCGGTTCACCCCTCCACTTT; CDR3 protein: CASSYSYRGGSPLHF
V gene: TRBV9; clone size: NA; J gene: TRBJ1-2; D gene: NA; CDR3 DNA: TGTGCCAGCAGCGTAGAAGGAGGCGGGGGTTATGGCTACACCTTC; CDR3 protein: CASSVEGGGGYGYTF
V gene: TRBV5-6; clone size: few; J gene: TRBJ1-5; D gene: TRBD1; CDR3 DNA: TGTGCCAGCTCATCTGGGGACAGCTATAGCAATCAGCCCCAGCATTTT; CDR3 protein: CASSSGDSYSNQPQHF
V gene: TRBV7-9; clone size: NA; J gene: TRBJ2-7; D gene: NA; CDR3 DNA: TGTGCCAGCAGCCCAAGACATATCTACGAGCAGTACTTC; CDR3 protein: CASSPRHIYEQYF
V gene: TRBV18; clone size: NA; J gene: TRBJ1-4; D gene: NA; CDR3 DNA: TGTGCCAGCTCACCCTACAGGGTCGATGAAAAACTGTTTTTT; CDR3 protein: CASSPYRVDEKLFF
V gene: TRBV19; clone size: NA; J gene: TRBJ1-2; D gene: TRBD1; CDR3 DNA: TGTGCCAGTAGTTCAACGGGACAGGGATATGGCTACACCTTC; CDR3 protein: CASSSTGQGYGYTF
V gene: TRBV5-1; clone size: NA; J gene: TRBJ1-4; D gene: TRBD1; CDR3 DNA: TGCGCCAGCAGCCCTATACAGGGGACTAATGAAAAACTGTTTTTT; CDR3 protein: CASSPIQGTNEKLFF
V gene: TRBV7-2; clone size: NA; J gene: TRBJ1-6; D gene: NA; CDR3 DNA: TGTGCCAGCAACCTTGGGGGCCCTAATTCACCCCTCCACTTT; CDR3 protein: CASNLGGPNSPLHF
V gene: TRBV11-2; clone size: NA; J gene: TRBJ2-7; D gene: NA; CDR3 DNA: TGTGCCAGCAGCTTAGGTCGGCGGGACGAGCAGTACTTC; CDR3 protein: CASSLGRRDEQYF
V gene: TRBV3-1/TRBV3-2; clone size: NA; J gene: TRBJ2-2; D gene: TRBD2; CDR3 DNA: TGTGCCAGCAGCCAAGGCCCCGGGACTAGCGGGGTGAACACCGGGGAGCTGTTTTTT; CDR3 protein: CASSQGPGTSGVNTGELFF
V gene: TRBV4-2; clone size: NA; J gene: TRBJ2-3; D gene: NA; CDR3 DNA: TGTGCCAGCAGTCCGGGGGGCCGGGCAGATACGCAGTATTTT; CDR3 protein: CASSPGGRADTQYF
V gene: TRBV24-1; clone size: NA; J gene: TRBJ1-5; D gene: NA; CDR3 DNA: TGTGCCACCAGTCTGGGAGGAAATCAGCCCCAGCATTTT; CDR3 protein: CATSLGGNQPQHF
V gene: TRBV30; clone size: NA; J gene: TRBJ2-4; D gene: TRBD1; CDR3 DNA: TGTGCCTGGACCTTAGGACAGGGAAAAAACATTCAGTACTTC; CDR3 protein: CAWTLGQGKNIQYF
V gene: TRBV6-6; clone size: NA; J gene: TRBJ1-5; D gene: NA; CDR3 DNA: TGTGCCAGCACCGGAACCGGGACACTGAACCAGCCCCAGCATTTT; CDR3 protein: CASTGTGTLNQPQHF
V gene: TRBV10-3; clone size: once; J gene: TRBJ1-1; D gene: TRBD1; CDR3 DNA: TGTGCCATCCACGATACTTCCGGGACAGGGGGCGCGGACACTGAAGCTTTCTTT; CDR3 protein: CAIHDTSGTGGADTEAFF
V gene: TRBV7-8; clone size: once; J gene: TRBJ2-5; D gene: TRBD2; CDR3 DNA: TGTGCCACCGCTAGCGGGAGGGCCCGAGAGACCCAGTACTTC; CDR3 protein: CATASGRARETQYF
V gene: TRBV28; clone size: NA; J gene: TRBJ2-7; D gene: NA; CDR3 DNA: TGTGCCAGCAGTTTAGGCGAGTCGAGGTTCGACGAGCAGTACTTC; CDR3 protein: CASSLGESRFDEQYF
V gene: TRBV27; clone size: NA; J gene: TRBJ2-2; D gene: TRBD2; CDR3 DNA: TGTGCCAGCCTAGGACTAGCGGGAGCCGGGGAGCTGTTTTTT; CDR3 protein: CASLGLAGAGELFF
V gene: TRBV15; clone size: NA; J gene: TRBJ2-1; D gene: TRBD2; CDR3 DNA: TGTGCCACCAGCAAGGAACCAGGCGGGAGCGGCTATGAGCAGTTCTTC; CDR3 protein: CATSKEPGGSGYEQFF
V gene: TRBV7-3; clone size: NA; J gene: TRBJ2-6; D gene: NA; CDR3 DNA: TGTGCCAGCAGTCGGGGGGCCGAAACGAAAGGGGCCAACGTCCTGACTTTC; CDR3 protein: CASSRGAETKGANVLTF
V gene: TRBV9; clone size: NA; J gene: TRBJ2-1; D gene: NA; CDR3 DNA: TGTGCCAGCAGCTCCCGGATCGACGGGTCCTACAATGAGCAGTTCTTC; CDR3 protein: CASSSRIDGSYNEQFF
V gene: TRBV28; clone size: NA; J gene: TRBJ1-5; D gene: TRBD1; CDR3 DNA: TGTGCCAGCAGTTGGGACAGGGCGGGATATAGCAATCAGCCCCAGCATTTT; CDR3 protein: CASSWDRAGYSNQPQHF
V gene: TRBV29-1; clone size: NA; J gene: TRBJ2-2; D gene: TRBD2; CDR3 DNA: TGCAGCGCTGCTGACCCGGGCGGGGGGACTAACACCGGGGAGCTGTTTTTT; CDR3 protein: CSAADPGGGTNTGELFF
V gene: TRBV6-2/TRBV6-3; clone size: NA; J gene: TRBJ2-7; D gene: TRBD2; CDR3 DNA: TGTGCCAGCAGTAACGGGGGGACCCTCACCTACGAGCAGTACTTC; CDR3 protein: CASSNGGTLTYEQYF
V gene: TRBV19; clone size: NA; J gene: TRBJ1-3; D gene: NA; CDR3 DNA: TGTGCCAGTAGGACAAAAGGGGGCTCTGGAAACACCATATATTTT; CDR3 protein: CASRTKGGSGNTIYF
V gene: TRBV19; clone size: once; J gene: TRBJ1-5; D gene: NA; CDR3 DNA: TGTGCCAGTAGTAGCCATGTCCCCTCAGGGCTCGGGAATCAGCCCCAGCATTTT; CDR3 protein: CASSSHVPSGLGNQPQHF